What follows are 10 T cell receptor beta chains derived from one specimen sequenced in a study of T cell changes during pregnancy in multiple sclerosis. Only in-frame clones appear in the TCRdb table, and some are missing; sequencing was by immunoSEQ multiplex PCR. The table has tens of thousands of clones, 91% seen once. The sequences come from CD4+ T cells from peripheral blood mononuclear cells, collected before pregnancy. The origin of the receptors is a female donor with multiple sclerosis, enrolled in a pregnancy study.

This chain joins TRBV4-2 and TRBJ2-1, with D possibly being TRBD1 (6 bases). The ends were cut back, 0 bases at V and 0 bases at J, with 9 bases in the middle. This CDR3 has 16 residues. The germline V gene encodes CDR1 LGHNA and CDR2 YNFKEQ. The CDR3 DNA sequence: TGTGCCAGCAGCCAAGAACAGGGTCGCTCCTACAATGAGCAGTTCTTC. Its protein product is CASSQEQGRSYNEQFF.

V and J are TRBV5-4 and TRBJ1-1; the D gene is possibly TRBD1 (5 bases). Germline V gene sequence: CDR1 SGHNT, CDR2 YYREEE (reference sequence). This CDR3 contains 14 residues. Trimming cost V 1 base and J 4 bases, with 11 bases left between them. The CDR3 DNA reads as TGTGCCAGCAGCTTGCGGGGGAGTAGCACTGAAGCTTTCTTT. Its protein product is CASSLRGSSTEAFF.

The chain links TRBV7-3 to TRBJ2-2; possible D gene TRBD1, 6 bases. CDR1 is SGHTA, CDR2 FQGTGA, per germline. V was shortened by 5 bases and J by 13 bases, with 20 bases between the two germline ends. The CDR3 has 14 amino acids. CDR3 sequence reads: CASSETRGFEGLFF. The CDR3, as DNA: TGTGCCAGCAGCGAAACAAGGGGGTTCGAGGGGCTGTTTTTT.

The chain couples TRBV10-2 to TRBJ2-7, with D hard to call. Germline CDR1 reads WSHSY; CDR2 reads SAAADI. The CDR3 totals 12 residues. Trimming took off 8 bases at V and 1 base at J, with 9 bases between the two ends. CDR3 DNA: TGCGCCAGCGGAGCGCTTTCCTACGAGCAGTACTTC. Amino acid sequence: CASGALSYEQYF.

V is TRBV5-4 and J is TRBJ1-2; possibly TRBD1 for D (6 bases). Germline V lookup: CDR1 SGHNT, CDR2 YYREEE (reference sequence). Trimming removed 4 bases at V and 4 bases at J, with 20 bases between. The CDR3 contains 16 residues. The DNA for the CDR3 is TGTGCCAGCAGCAACGAAGAGCTGTGGACAGTCTATGGCTACACCTTC. It specifies CASSNEELWTVYGYTF.

This rearrangement joins TRBV2 to TRBJ2-2; possible D gene TRBD1, 6 bases. CDR3 length equals 14 residues. Trimming pared 4 bases from V and 7 bases from J, leaving 13 bases between. Looked up from germline, CDR1 is SNHLY and CDR2 is FYNNEI. In DNA form, the CDR3 reads TGTGCCAGCAGTGTCGGGCAGGGGTACGGGGAGCTGTTTTTT. This codes for CASSVGQGYGELFF.

This rearrangement joins TRBV7-2 to TRBJ1-4; TRBD1 is a possible D gene (6 bases). The germline CDR1 and CDR2 sequences are SGHTA and FQGNSA. Trimming took 4 bases from V and 6 from J, leaving 15 bases between them. The CDR3 contains 15 residues. CDR3: CASSSFVGGHEKLFF. The CDR3 coding sequence is TGTGCCAGCAGCTCCTTCGTGGGGGGGCATGAAAAACTGTTTTTT. Full variable domain (outside the CDR3, taken from reference TRBV7-2 and TRBJ1-4): GAGVSQSPSNKVTEKGKDVELRCDPISGHTALYWYRQSLGQGLEFLIYFQGNSAPDKSGLPSDRFSAERTGGSVSTLTIQRTQQEDSAVYLCASSSFVGGHEKLFFGSGTQLSVL.

This clone was recorded only once. CDR3 nucleotides: TGTGCCAGCACCTTTAAGGGAGCGGGGGGGAATGAGCAGTTCTTC. Its protein is CASTFKGAGGNEQFF. The V gene is TRBV5-6, the J gene TRBJ2-1; 10 bases are a match to TRBD2. V shed 6 bases and J 7 bases; nucleotides not matched to a gene: 10. Germline V gene lookup returns CDR1 SGHDT and CDR2 YYEEEE. This CDR3 has 15 residues.

The sample holds one count of this clone. This rearrangement joins TRBV7-2 to TRBJ2-7, with 8 bases that match TRBD1. The germline V gene has CDR1 SGHTA and CDR2 FQGNSA. The V and J ends lost 5 bases and 6 bases, in that order; junction bases with no gene match: 9. This CDR3 comprises 14 residues. CDR3 DNA: TGTGCCAGCAGCATACCCAGGGGGCGCTTCGAGCAGTACTTC. This gives the protein CASSIPRGRFEQYF. Supplemented by reference TRBV7-2 and TRBJ2-7, the full variable domain reads GAGVSQSPSNKVTEKGKDVELRCDPISGHTALYWYRQSLGQGLEFLIYFQGNSAPDKSGLPSDRFSAERTGGSVSTLTIQRTQQEDSAVYLCASSIPRGRFEQYFGPGTRLTVT.

The CDR3 DNA follows: TGTGCCAGCAGCTTAGAAGCCCTGAGGCAGTTCTTC. Translation: CASSLEALRQFF. The gene calls are TRBV7-2 and TRBJ2-1; no reliable D call. The V end was cut by 1 base, the J end by 12 bases, with 10 bases between. The germline CDR1 and CDR2 sequences are SGHTA and FQGNSA. The length of the CDR3 is 12 residues.